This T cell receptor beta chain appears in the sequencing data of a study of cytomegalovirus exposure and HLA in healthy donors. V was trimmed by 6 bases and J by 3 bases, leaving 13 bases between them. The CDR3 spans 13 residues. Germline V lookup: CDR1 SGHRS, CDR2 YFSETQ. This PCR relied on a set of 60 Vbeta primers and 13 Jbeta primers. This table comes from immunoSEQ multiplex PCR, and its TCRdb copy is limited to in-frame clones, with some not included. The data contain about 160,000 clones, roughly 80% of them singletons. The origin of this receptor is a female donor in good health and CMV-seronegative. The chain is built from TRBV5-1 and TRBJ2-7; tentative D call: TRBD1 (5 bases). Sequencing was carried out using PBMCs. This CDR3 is CASTQWGSYEQYF. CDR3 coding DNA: TGCGCCAGCACCCAGTGGGGCAGCTACGAGCAGTACTTC.